The 21 T cell receptor beta chains below were found in one sample sequenced in a study of shared clonotypes between healthy human individuals. TCRdb's table, derived via immunoSEQ multiplex PCR, lists solely in-frame clones and lacks some. The repertoire includes 470,000 or so clones, 60% to 80% of them detected once, and approximately 12% sits in the top ten. Sequenced material: PBMCs. Receptors originate from a woman in her thirties or forties in good health. Some clones in this sample may be carry-over from other donors' samples.

The chain links TRBV5-5 to TRBJ2-5; 9 bases are a match to TRBD2. The CDR3 runs to 14 residues. Germline CDR1 is SGHKS and CDR2 is YYEKEE (reference sequence). Trimming took 0 bases from V and 3 from J; bases not matched to a gene: 0. The CDR3 region has the DNA TGTGCCAGCAGCTTGGGGACTAGCGAAGAGACCCAGTACTTC. It codes for CASSLGTSEETQYF.

This chain connects TRBV27 to TRBJ2-5; D uncertain. Deletions cut 3 bases from V and 1 base from J, with 9 bases between. The CDR3 totals 14 residues. The germline CDR1 and CDR2 sequences are MNHEY and SMNVEV (reference sequence). The CDR3 region has the DNA TGTGCCAGCAGTTTGTCACCGTCCCAAGAGACCCAGTACTTC. This sequence encodes CASSLSPSQETQYF.

This clone was recorded only once. The V call is TRBV5-1, the J call TRBJ2-3, with 11 nucleotides matching TRBD2. CDR3 size: 15 residues. V was pared by 4 bases and J by 1 base, with 2 bases of the junction left unmatched. Germline loops: CDR1 SGHRS, CDR2 YFSETQ. The chain's CDR3 is CASSVTSGGTDTQYF. The CDR3 nucleotides read TGCGCCAGCAGCGTGACTAGCGGGGGCACAGATACGCAGTATTTT.

This clone was picked up a small number of times. The chain combines TRBV7-9 with TRBJ2-2, with 7 positions matching TRBD1. Germline loops: CDR1 SEHNR, CDR2 FQNEAQ (reference sequence). Trimming cost V 3 bases and J 4 bases; bases outside gene matches: 2. The CDR3 is made up of 14 amino acids. The CDR3 loop is CASSLGQSTGELFF. The CDR3 DNA reads as TGTGCCAGCAGCTTGGGACAGTCCACCGGGGAGCTGTTTTTT.

V and J are TRBV4-1 and TRBJ1-4; D is uncertain. The CDR3 has 13 residues. Trimming left V 4 bases short and J 8 bases short, with 11 bases between. The germline CDR1 and CDR2 sequences are MGHRA and YSYEKL. CDR3 amino acids: CASSRFRAEKLFF. CDR3 DNA: TGCGCCAGCAGCCGATTCCGGGCCGAAAAACTGTTTTTT.

The chain has TRBV11-3 and TRBJ2-3, with 9 bases fitting TRBD2. CDR3 length: 17 amino acids. CDR1 is SGHNT and CDR2 is YENEEA in the germline V gene. J lost 1 base, V lost 1 base, and 6 bases had no gene match. Here the CDR3 reads CASSLGASGIGTDTQYF. CDR3 DNA sequence: TGTGCCAGCAGCTTAGGGGCTAGCGGGATTGGCACAGATACGCAGTATTTT. The complete variable domain, with remaining parts taken from reference TRBV11-3 and TRBJ2-3, reads EAGVVQSPRYKIIEKKQPVAFWCNPISGHNTLYWYLQNLGQGPELLIRYENEEAVDDSQLPKDRFSAERLKGVDSTLKIQPAELGDSAVYLCASSLGASGIGTDTQYFGPGTRLTVL.

The J gene is TRBJ1-4, the V gene TRBV27; TRBD1 matches at 8 bases. This CDR3 has 16 amino acids. Germline-derived CDR1 and CDR2 are MNHEY and SMNVEV (reference sequence). Unmatched junction bases numbered 13, after V lost 4 bases and J lost 9 bases. Here the CDR3 DNA reads TGTGCCAGCAGTTCTACGCTAAGGACAGGGCGGCAAAAACTGTTTTTT. It yields the protein CASSSTLRTGRQKLFF. Looking up the rest from reference TRBV27 and TRBJ1-4 gives the full variable domain: EAQVTQNPRYLITVTGKKLTVTCSQNMNHEYMSWYRQDPGLGLRQIYYSMNVEVTDKGDVPEGYKVSRKEKRNFPLILESPSPNQTSLYFCASSSTLRTGRQKLFFGSGTQLSVL.

This clone was found once. The rearrangement joins TRBV10-3 to TRBJ2-1; D uncertain. Germline CDR1 is ENHRY and CDR2 is SYGVKD. V was shortened by 5 bases and J by 7 bases, with 21 bases between the two germline ends. This CDR3 region has 16 residues. CDR3 nucleotide sequence: TGTGCCATCAGTTGGTCCCCAGTCAGCGTAGATAATGAGCAGTTCTTC. Translation: CAISWSPVSVDNEQFF.

The chain joins TRBV2 to TRBJ1-2; D uncertain. The V and J ends lost 3 bases and 8 bases respectively, with 13 bases between them. CDR1 SNHLY and CDR2 FYNNEI come from the germline V gene. This CDR3 comprises 13 residues. The CDR3 is CASSDNRARGYTF. The CDR3 DNA follows: TGTGCCAGCAGTGACAATCGGGCGAGAGGCTACACCTTC.

The V call is TRBV2, the J call TRBJ1-1; D remains unclear. Germline CDR1 and CDR2: SNHLY and FYNNEI. The CDR3 consists of 14 residues. V was trimmed by 7 bases and J by 2 bases, leaving 14 bases between them. Written as DNA, the CDR3 is TGTGCCAGCAAGCATGACGACGGAAACACTGAAGCTTTCTTT. This translates into CASKHDDGNTEAFF.

The gene calls are TRBV5-5 and TRBJ2-3; D call uncertain. V dropped 2 bases and J dropped 1 base, with 8 bases sitting between them. From germline, CDR1 is SGHKS and CDR2 YYEKEE (reference sequence). The CDR3 has 14 residues. CDR3 bases: TGTGCCAGCAGCTTCCTCTCTGGCACAGATACGCAGTATTTT. This gives the protein CASSFLSGTDTQYF.

The rearrangement links TRBV7-9 to TRBJ2-1; D is unclear. Trimming pared 2 bases from V and 9 bases from J, leaving 5 bases between. The CDR3 consists of 11 residues. Germline-derived CDR1 and CDR2 are SEHNR and FQNEAQ (reference sequence). The CDR3 DNA reads as TGTGCCAGCAGCTTATATATTGAGCAGTTCTTC. Its protein product is CASSLYIEQFF.

This clone occurred once. The chain recombines TRBV6-1 with TRBJ2-7; 12 nucleotides line up with TRBD2. The ends lost 5 bases at V and 9 bases at J; junction bases unmatched: 8. The CDR3 is 14 residues long. CDR1 and CDR2 from the germline V gene are MNHNS and SASEGT. CDR3 amino acids: CASSRTSGEPGQYF. The CDR3 DNA sequence: TGTGCCAGCAGTCGGACTAGCGGGGAACCAGGGCAGTACTTC.

With respect to this clone: The junction differs from germline at one of its ends, possibly a read error. This rearrangement joins TRBV9 to TRBJ2-2; the D gene is possibly TRBD1 (5 bases). The CDR3 is 14 amino acids. Germline V CDR1 and CDR2: SGDLS, YYNGEE. The CDR3 reads CANSVVQGGGELFF. The CDR3, as DNA: TGTGCCAACAGCGTAGTCCAGGGCGGCGGGGAGCTGTTTTTT.

In the case of this clone: Different DNA sequences within this sample yield the same CDR3. The chain recombines TRBV20-1 with TRBJ2-7; 7 bases agree with TRBD2. The CDR3 contains 11 residues. Germline V gives CDR1 DFQATT, CDR2 SNEGSKA (reference sequence). The V and J ends lost 5 bases and 3 bases, in that order; junction bases with no gene match: 1. The CDR3 is CSARGDYEQYF. CDR3 coding DNA: TGCAGTGCTCGGGGGGACTACGAGCAGTACTTC.

This clone showed up just once. This chain connects TRBV7-2 to TRBJ2-1; D might be TRBD2 (6 bases). The length of the CDR3 is 12 residues. V shed 1 base and J shed 9 bases, with 7 bases lying between them. Germline V gives CDR1 SGHTA, CDR2 FQGNSA. DNA of the CDR3: TGTGCCAGCAGCTTAGACGGGGGTGAGCAGTTCTTC. Protein sequence: CASSLDGGEQFF.

The rearrangement links TRBV5-5 to TRBJ1-4; 12 nucleotides line up with TRBD1. Germline V gene lookup returns CDR1 SGHKS and CDR2 YYEKEE (reference sequence). The V and J ends lost 2 bases and 11 bases, in that order; junction bases with no gene match: 19. The CDR3 sequence is 19 residues long. The DNA of the CDR3 is TGTGCCAGCAGCTTAAGGGGACAGGGGGCCCAGAGGGATGAACGGAAACTGTTTTTT. It encodes CASSLRGQGAQRDERKLFF.

This sequence joins TRBV18 and TRBJ1-5; possibly TRBD1 for D (5 bases). In germline, CDR1 is KGHSH, CDR2 LQKENI. The CDR3 covers 16 residues. Trimming shortened V by 3 bases and J by 4 bases, and 16 bases separated the two germline ends. The CDR3 DNA reads TGTGCCAGCTCACCCCAAGCGGGCAGGGATAATCAGCCCCAGCATTTT. Encoded protein: CASSPQAGRDNQPQHF.

The V and J genes are TRBV5-1 and TRBJ2-1, with TRBD1 matching over 7 bases. Germline CDR1 and CDR2: SGHRS and YFSETQ. The length of the CDR3 is 15 residues. Trimming took 0 bases from V and 7 from J; bases not matched to a gene: 7. The CDR3 region has the DNA TGCGCCAGCAGCTTGGAAGGGGGCAATAAGAATGAGCAGTTCTTC. Residues: CASSLEGGNKNEQFF.

The chain recombines TRBV7-9 with TRBJ1-1; 7 bases fit TRBD1. The CDR3 is 16 amino acids. J lost 4 bases, V lost 7 bases, and 15 bases had no gene match. The germline CDR1 and CDR2 sequences are SEHNR and FQNEAQ (reference sequence). CDR3 in amino acids: CASTIGLTGYRTEAFF. The CDR3 DNA is TGTGCCAGCACCATAGGATTGACAGGGTATCGCACTGAAGCTTTCTTT.

The rearrangement links TRBV5-1 to TRBJ1-2; 12 nucleotides line up with TRBD1. CDR3 length: 15 amino acids. The ends lost 4 bases at V and 3 bases at J; junction bases unmatched: 4. CDR1 and CDR2 (germline): SGHRS, YFSETQ. The CDR3, as DNA: TGCGCCAGCAGCGGGGACAGGGGGCCCCACTATGGCTACACCTTC. Its protein is CASSGDRGPHYGYTF. Drawing the rest from reference TRBV5-1 and TRBJ1-2, the complete variable domain is KAGVTQTPRYLIKTRGQQVTLSCSPISGHRSVSWYQQTPGQGLQFLFEYFSETQRNKGNFPGRFSGRQFSNSRSEMNVSTLELGDSALYLCASSGDRGPHYGYTFGSGTRLTVV.